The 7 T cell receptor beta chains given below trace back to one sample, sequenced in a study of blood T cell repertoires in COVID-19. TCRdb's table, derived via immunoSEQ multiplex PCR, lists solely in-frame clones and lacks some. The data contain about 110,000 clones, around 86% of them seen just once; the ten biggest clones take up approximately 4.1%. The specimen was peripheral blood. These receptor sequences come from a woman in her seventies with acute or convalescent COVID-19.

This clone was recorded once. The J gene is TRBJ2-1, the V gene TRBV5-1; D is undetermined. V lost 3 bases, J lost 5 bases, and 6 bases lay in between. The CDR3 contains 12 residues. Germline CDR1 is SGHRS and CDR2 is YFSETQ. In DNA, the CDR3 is TGCGCCAGCAGCTACCTAAACAATGAGCAGTTCTTC. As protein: CASSYLNNEQFF.

CDR3 nucleotide sequence: TGTGCCAGCAGCCGTAGGGACAGGTATGGCTACACCTTC. Translating it yields CASSRRDRYGYTF. This chain links TRBV11-3 with TRBJ1-2; 8 nucleotides line up with TRBD1. CDR3 size: 13 residues. The V gene's germline CDR1 is SGHNT and CDR2 YENEEA. V lost 5 bases to trimming and J lost 5 bases; unmatched junction nucleotides: 4.

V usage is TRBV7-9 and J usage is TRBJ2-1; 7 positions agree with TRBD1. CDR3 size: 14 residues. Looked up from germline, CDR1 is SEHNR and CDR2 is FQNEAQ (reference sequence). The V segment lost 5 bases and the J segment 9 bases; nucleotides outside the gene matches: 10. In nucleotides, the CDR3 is TGTGCCAGCAGCATTTATACAGGGGCCTCTGAGCAGTTCTTC. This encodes CASSIYTGASEQFF.

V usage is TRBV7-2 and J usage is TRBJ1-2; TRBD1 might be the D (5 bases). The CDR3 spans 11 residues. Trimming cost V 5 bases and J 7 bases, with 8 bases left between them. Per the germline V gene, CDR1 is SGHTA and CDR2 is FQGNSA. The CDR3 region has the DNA TGTGCCAGCAGCCTCAGGGTTGGCTACACCTTC. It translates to CASSLRVGYTF.

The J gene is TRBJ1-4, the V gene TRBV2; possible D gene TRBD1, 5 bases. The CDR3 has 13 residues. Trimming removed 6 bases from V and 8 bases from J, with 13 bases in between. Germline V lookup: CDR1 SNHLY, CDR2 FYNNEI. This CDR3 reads CASRGLPVEKLFF. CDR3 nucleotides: TGTGCCAGCAGGGGACTCCCCGTGGAAAAACTGTTTTTT. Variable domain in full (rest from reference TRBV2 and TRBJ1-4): EPEVTQTPSHQVTQMGQEVILRCVPISNHLYFYWYRQILGQKVEFLVSFYNNEISEKSEIFDDQFSVERPDGSNFTLKIRSTKLEDSAMYFCASRGLPVEKLFFGSGTQLSVL.

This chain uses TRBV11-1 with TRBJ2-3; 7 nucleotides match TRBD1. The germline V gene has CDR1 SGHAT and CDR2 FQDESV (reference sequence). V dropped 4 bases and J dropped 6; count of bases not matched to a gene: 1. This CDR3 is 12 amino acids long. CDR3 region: CASSSDRDTQYF. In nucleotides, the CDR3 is TGTGCCAGCAGCTCGGACAGGGATACGCAGTATTTT. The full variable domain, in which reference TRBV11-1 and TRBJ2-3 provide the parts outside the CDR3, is EAEVAQSPRYKITEKSQAVAFWCDPISGHATLYWYRQILGQGPELLVQFQDESVVDDSQLPKDRFSAERLKGVDSTLKIQPAELGDSAMYLCASSSDRDTQYFGPGTRLTVL.

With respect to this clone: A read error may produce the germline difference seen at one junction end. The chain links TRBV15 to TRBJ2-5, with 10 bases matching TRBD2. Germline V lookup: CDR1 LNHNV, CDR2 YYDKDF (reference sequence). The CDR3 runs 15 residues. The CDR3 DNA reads TGTGCCACCAGTAGAGGACTAGCGGTTCCTGAGACCCAGTACTTC. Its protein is CATSRGLAVPETQYF.